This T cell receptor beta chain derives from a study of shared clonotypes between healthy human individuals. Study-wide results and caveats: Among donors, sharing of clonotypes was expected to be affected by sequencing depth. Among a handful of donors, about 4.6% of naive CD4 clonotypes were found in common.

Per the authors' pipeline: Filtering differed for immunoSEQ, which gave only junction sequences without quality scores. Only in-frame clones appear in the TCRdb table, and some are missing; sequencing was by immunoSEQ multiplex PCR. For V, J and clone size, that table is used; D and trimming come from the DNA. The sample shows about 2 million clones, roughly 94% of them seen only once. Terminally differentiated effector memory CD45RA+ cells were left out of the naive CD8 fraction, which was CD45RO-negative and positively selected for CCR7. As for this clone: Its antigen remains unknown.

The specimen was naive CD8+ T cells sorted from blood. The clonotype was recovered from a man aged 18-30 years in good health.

DNA for the CDR3: TGCGCCAGCAGCCAATTGTGGGAGGGGCCCCAGAACACTGAAGCTTTCTTT. Amino acid sequence: CASSQLWEGPQNTEAFF. The chain recombines TRBV5-1 with TRBJ1-1; a weak D match, TRBD1 (5 bases). V lost 4 bases and J lost 1, with 20 bases in between. The CDR3 loop spans 17 amino acids. Germline CDR1 and CDR2: SGHRS and YFSETQ.